This T cell receptor beta chain appears in the sequencing data of a study of T cells in Graves' hyperthyroidism and ophthalmopathy. Study-wide findings and caveats: Patients with ophthalmopathy were separated from those with stable hyperthyroidism by a 13 V-J model.

V lost 5 bases to trimming and J lost 4 bases; unmatched junction nucleotides: 8. CDR3 length: 16 residues. Germline V lookup: CDR1 LNHDA, CDR2 SQIVND (reference sequence). Note on this clonotype: Its matching antigen is unknown.

Diagnoses were established using clinical symptoms, serum thyroxine and TRAb, thyroid ultrasound and orbital computed tomography. Amplified regions were TCR beta CDR3 sequences from RNA transcripts. The TCR CDR3 first-round RT-PCR relied on the HTBI primer set. MiXCR, applied by TCRdb to the multiplex PCR reads, yields one record per CDR3 protein. The sample lists hundreds of thousands of distinct CDR3 sequences, more than 15% occurring once. This TCR came from a woman aged 55 to 70 with Graves' ophthalmopathy. Sequencing was done on a sample of blood. This rearrangement joins TRBV19 to TRBJ2-5, with 12 bases matching TRBD1. The CDR3 DNA sequence: TGTGCCAGTAGTCCCCTCGGGACAGGGGGCAGAGAGACCCAGTACTTC. As protein: CASSPLGTGGRETQYF.